This entry lists 21 T cell receptor beta chains sequenced from one sample in a study of T cells in Graves' hyperthyroidism and ophthalmopathy. TCR beta CDR3 regions were amplified from RNA. Initially, a first-round RT-PCR of the TCR CDR3 employed the HTBI primer set. One entry per CDR3 protein results from TCRdb running MiXCR on the multiplex PCR reads. This table has hundreds of thousands of distinct CDR3 sequences, roughly 15% appearing once. The source material was blood. The receptors stem from a woman in her forties or fifties with Graves' ophthalmopathy.

V is TRBV7-7 and J is TRBJ2-1, with TRBD2 matching 8 bases. CDR1 is SSHAT, CDR2 FNYEAQ, per germline (reference sequence). CDR3 length equals 14 residues. The J segment lost 9 bases and the V segment lost 6 bases, leaving 10 bases of the junction unmatched. CDR3 region: CASSEGGGRGEQFF. The CDR3 region has the DNA TGTGCCAGCAGTGAAGGCGGGGGGCGGGGTGAGCAGTTCTTC.

This clonotype was recorded at least ten times. This sequence joins TRBV28 and TRBJ1-2; D gene uncertain. V dropped 6 bases and J dropped 4 bases, with 9 bases sitting between them. CDR3 size: 12 residues. CDR1 MDHEN and CDR2 SYDVKM come from the germline V gene. CDR3: CASSLRTYGYTF. The CDR3 region has the DNA TGTGCCAGCAGCCTACGGACCTATGGCTACACCTTC.

The rearrangement joins TRBV28 to TRBJ2-7, with a weak D call TRBD2 (6 bases). V was cut by 6 bases and J by 7 bases, with 16 bases left in between. Germline assignment: CDR1 MDHEN and CDR2 SYDVKM. The CDR3 is 13 residues long. DNA for the CDR3: TGTGCCAGCAGGGACGGGGGACTGAGTGAGCAGTACTTC. Protein product: CASRDGGLSEQYF.

In its sample, this clonotype was seen many times. J is TRBJ2-3 and V is TRBV12-3 or TRBV12-4; tentatively, D is TRBD2 (6 bases). V dropped 1 base and J dropped 7 bases, with 15 bases sitting between them. The CDR3 extends over 15 amino acids. CDR3 DNA sequence: TGTGCCAGCAGTTTAGAAGGGGCGGGGACCCATACGCAGTATTTT. The encoded protein is CASSLEGAGTHTQYF.

Ten or more counts support this clonotype. The chain joins TRBV7-3 to TRBJ2-7; TRBD1 or TRBD2 may be the D gene (7 bases each). The germline CDR1 and CDR2 sequences are SGHTA and FQGTGA. This CDR3 contains 14 residues. V lost 5 bases to trimming and J lost 3 bases, with 14 bases between them. CDR3 protein: CASSAQGGDYEQYF. CDR3 in DNA: TGTGCCAGCAGCGCTCAGGGGGGGGACTACGAGCAGTACTTC. Full variable domain (missing parts from reference TRBV7-3 and TRBJ2-7): GAGVSQTPSNKVTEKGKYVELRCDPISGHTALYWYRQSLGQGPEFLIYFQGTGAADDSGLPNDRFFAVRPEGSVSTLKIQRTERGDSAVYLCASSAQGGDYEQYFGPGTRLTVT.

The rearrangement uses TRBV25-1 and TRBJ1-2, with TRBD1 matching over 7 bases. V lost 2 bases to trimming and J lost 4 bases; unmatched junction nucleotides: 4. This CDR3 has 14 residues. CDR1 is MGHDK and CDR2 is SYGVNS in the germline V gene. CDR3 sequence (DNA): TGTGCCAGCAGTGAAGTCAGGGACAGCTATGGCTACACCTTC. This gives the protein CASSEVRDSYGYTF.

This clonotype was seen at least ten times. This chain joins TRBV10-3 and TRBJ1-6; 8 bases are a match to TRBD1. Germline loops: CDR1 ENHRY, CDR2 SYGVKD. V shed 7 bases and J 8 bases; nucleotides not matched to a gene: 4. The CDR3 spans 13 residues. This chain's CDR3 is CAINGQGDSPLHF. The CDR3 nucleotides are TGTGCCATCAATGGACAGGGTGATTCACCCCTCCACTTT.

The table lists this clonotype with many counts. The chain employs TRBV11-3 and TRBJ2-3; no reliable D call. The CDR3 sequence is 15 residues long. V lost 1 base to trimming and J lost 2 bases, with 10 bases between them. The germline gives CDR1 SGHNT, CDR2 YENEEA. The CDR3: CASSLVGRNTDTQYF. The CDR3 nucleotides are TGTGCCAGCAGCTTAGTTGGCAGAAACACAGATACGCAGTATTTT. The whole variable domain, filled in from reference TRBV11-3 and TRBJ2-3, reads EAGVVQSPRYKIIEKKQPVAFWCNPISGHNTLYWYLQNLGQGPELLIRYENEEAVDDSQLPKDRFSAERLKGVDSTLKIQPAELGDSAVYLCASSLVGRNTDTQYFGPGTRLTVL.

This clonotype was recorded at least ten times. The V gene is TRBV28, the J gene TRBJ1-1; a weak D match, TRBD1 (5 bases). CDR1 is MDHEN, CDR2 SYDVKM, per germline. Trimming took 6 bases from V and 1 from J, leaving 12 bases between them. The CDR3 length is 14 residues. The CDR3 here is CASREGSGNTEAFF. In DNA, the CDR3 is TGTGCCAGCAGGGAGGGGTCCGGGAACACTGAAGCTTTCTTT.

This clonotype came up a few times. The CDR3: CASSSPTGSYEQYF. For the CDR3, the DNA is TGTGCCAGCAGTTCCCCGACAGGATCCTACGAGCAGTACTTC. The chain recombines TRBV2 with TRBJ2-7; perhaps TRBD1 as D (6 bases). V lost 5 bases and J 1 base, leaving 12 bases between the germline ends. This CDR3 region has 14 residues. Germline CDR1 is SNHLY and CDR2 is FYNNEI.

The chain carries TRBV7-3 and TRBJ2-6; 10 bases fit TRBD1. CDR3 length equals 17 residues. V dropped 5 bases and J dropped 0; count of bases not matched to a gene: 4. Germline CDR1 SGHTA, CDR2 FQGTGA. DNA for the CDR3: TGTGCCAGCAGCCCCTGGACAGGGGGCTCTGGGGCCAACGTCCTGACTTTC. Translation: CASSPWTGGSGANVLTF.

This clonotype turned up a few times. V and J are TRBV29-1 and TRBJ1-1; D is uncertain. Trimming removed 6 bases at V and 4 bases at J, with 18 bases between. There are 14 residues in the CDR3. Germline assignment: CDR1 SQVTM and CDR2 ANQGSEA. CDR3 in amino acids: CSVRSNMMSTEAFF. In DNA, the CDR3 is TGCAGCGTCCGATCTAATATGATGAGCACTGAAGCTTTCTTT.

Many counts were recorded for this clonotype. The chain is built from TRBV12-3 or TRBV12-4 and TRBJ2-3; 7 nucleotides agree with TRBD2. The CDR3 contains 15 residues. With V trimmed by 6 bases and J by 1 base, 7 bases remained unmatched. In DNA, the CDR3 is TGTGCCAGCAGCCAACTAGCGTTTGGCACAGATACGCAGTATTTT. This gives the protein CASSQLAFGTDTQYF.

This clonotype occurred many times. V and J are TRBV7-2 and TRBJ1-5, with D uncertain. Per germline, CDR1 SGHTA and CDR2 FQGNSA. V lost 2 bases and J 1 base, leaving 12 bases between the germline ends. The CDR3 loop spans 16 amino acids. In DNA form, the CDR3 reads TGTGCCAGCAGCTTAAGGACTTCCTTGAGCAATCAGCCCCAGCATTTT. It is translated as CASSLRTSLSNQPQHF.

In its sample, this clonotype was seen a few times. This could be a read error, since a much larger clone is one nucleotide away. V and J are TRBV12-3 or TRBV12-4 and TRBJ1-1; 7 bases match TRBD1. This CDR3 is built from 14 residues. Trimming removed 8 bases from V and 4 bases from J; junction bases left unmatched: 10. The CDR3 loop is CASRWGQLGTEAFF. The CDR3 region has the DNA TGTGCCAGCCGTTGGGGACAGCTTGGCACTGAAGCTTTCTTT.

Many counts were recorded for this clonotype. This chain links TRBV29-1 with TRBJ2-1; 7 positions agree with TRBD2. Trimming cost V 3 bases and J 7 bases; bases outside gene matches: 12. The CDR3 contains 15 residues. Germline V gives CDR1 SQVTM, CDR2 ANQGSEA. CDR3: CSVDPVAGAWNEQFF. The DNA for the CDR3 is TGCAGCGTTGACCCGGTGGCGGGAGCTTGGAATGAGCAGTTCTTC.

This chain joins TRBV24-1 and TRBJ1-2, with 8 bases identical to TRBD1. The V gene end was trimmed by 4 bases and the J gene end by 2 bases; junction bases not matched to a gene: 5. The CDR3 totals 15 residues. The germline V gene encodes CDR1 KGHDR and CDR2 SFDVKD. CDR3: CATSERQGINYGYTF. CDR3 sequence (DNA): TGTGCCACCAGTGAAAGACAGGGGATCAACTATGGCTACACCTTC.

The chain couples TRBV12-3 or TRBV12-4 to TRBJ2-1; D is unclear. The CDR3 covers 15 residues. V was cut by 5 bases and J by 3 bases, with 14 bases left in between. The CDR3 nucleotides are TGTGCCAGCAGTCTGGTAGAAGGGTTCTACAATGAGCAGTTCTTC. Translation gives CASSLVEGFYNEQFF.

At least ten counts were recorded for this clonotype. The chain uses TRBV11-2 and TRBJ2-2; TRBD2 aligns across 10 bases. CDR3 length: 19 residues. V trimming: 2 bases; J trimming: 2 bases; junction bases outside the gene matches: 11. From germline, CDR1 is SGHAT and CDR2 FQNNGV. CDR3 in DNA: TGTGCCAGCAGCTTAAATCTGGGGCTAGCGGGAGCCAACACCGGGGAGCTGTTTTTT. This codes for CASSLNLGLAGANTGELFF.

This clonotype was counted ten times or more. This rearrangement joins TRBV7-2 to TRBJ1-5; no clear D. Germline lookup yields CDR1 SGHTA and CDR2 FQGNSA. The CDR3 is made up of 13 amino acids. V was trimmed by 2 bases and J by 7 bases, leaving 9 bases between them. CDR3 region: CASSLTGIQPQHF. CDR3 coding DNA: TGTGCCAGCAGCTTAACCGGGATCCAGCCCCAGCATTTT.

V gene TRBV27 combines with J gene TRBJ2-7; perhaps D is TRBD1 or TRBD2 (5 bases each). Trimming took off 6 bases at V and 6 bases at J, with 21 bases between the two ends. The germline gives CDR1 MNHEY, CDR2 SMNVEV (reference sequence). The CDR3 has 15 amino acids. As DNA, the CDR3 is TGTGCCAGCAGAAAACGGGACGGACTCTGGTCCGAGCAGTACTTC. This translates into CASRKRDGLWSEQYF.